This TCR beta chain was captured in a study of T cell changes during pregnancy in multiple sclerosis. Produced via immunoSEQ multiplex PCR; TCRdb's table is partial and in-frame only. The table has about 96,000 clones, around 92% seen once. This CDR3 region has 14 residues. CDR1 and CDR2 from the germline V gene are SGDLS and YYNGEE. V lost 3 bases, J lost 5 bases, and 6 bases stayed unmatched. The V and J genes are TRBV9 and TRBJ2-7; 9 nucleotides match TRBD1. This receptor was obtained from a female donor with multiple sclerosis, enrolled in a pregnancy study. The source material was peripheral blood, sampled in the first trimester of pregnancy. The chain's CDR3 is CASSEGQGLDEQYF. CDR3 DNA sequence: TGTGCCAGCAGCGAGGGACAGGGTCTCGACGAGCAGTACTTC. Variable domain in full (rest from reference TRBV9 and TRBJ2-7): DSGVTQTPKHLITATGQRVTLRCSPRSGDLSVYWYQQSLDQGLQFLIQYYNGEERAKGNILERFSAQQFPDLHSELNLSSLELGDSALYFCASSEGQGLDEQYFGPGTRLTVT.